Detailed here is one T cell receptor beta chain. Its antigen is unidentified. The data were obtained in a study of T cell responses to AZD1222 COVID-19 vaccine. Across the whole study: Second doses that came at about 4 or about 12 weeks were put together. Findings of the study overall: Repertoires were obtained only post-peak T cell response. Donors were chiefly white British, with a greater number of females, and clonal diversity was perhaps underestimated.

This table comes from immunoSEQ multiplex PCR, and its TCRdb copy is limited to in-frame clones, with some not included. Of 120,000 or so clones in the sample, around 93% were seen once. This sequence was found in an adult in good health. This specimen was peripheral blood, taken on day 0 of AZD1222 vaccination.

As DNA, the CDR3 is TGTGCCAGCAGGCGGACAGGATGGATTGAGACCCAGTACTTC. It is translated as CASRRTGWIETQYF. The rearrangement links TRBV2 to TRBJ2-5, with TRBD1 matching 7 bases. CDR3 length equals 14 residues. V lost 6 bases to trimming and J lost 5 bases; unmatched junction nucleotides: 9. CDR1 and CDR2 from the germline V gene are SNHLY and FYNNEI.